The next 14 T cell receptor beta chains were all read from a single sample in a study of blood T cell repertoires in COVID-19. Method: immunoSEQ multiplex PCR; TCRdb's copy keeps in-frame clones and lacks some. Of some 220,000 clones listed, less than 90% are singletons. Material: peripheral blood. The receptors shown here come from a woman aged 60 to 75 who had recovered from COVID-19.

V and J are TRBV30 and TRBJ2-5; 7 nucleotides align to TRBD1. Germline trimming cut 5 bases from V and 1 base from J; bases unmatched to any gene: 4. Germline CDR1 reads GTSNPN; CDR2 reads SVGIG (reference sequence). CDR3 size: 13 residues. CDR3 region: CAWSTGAQETQYF. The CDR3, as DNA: TGTGCCTGGTCTACAGGGGCCCAAGAGACCCAGTACTTC. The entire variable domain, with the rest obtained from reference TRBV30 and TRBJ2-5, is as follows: SQTIHQWPATLVQPVGSPLSLECTVEGTSNPNLYWYRQAAGRGLQLLFYSVGIGQISSEVPQNLSASRPQDRQFILSSKKLLLSDSGFYLCAWSTGAQETQYFGPGTRLLVL.

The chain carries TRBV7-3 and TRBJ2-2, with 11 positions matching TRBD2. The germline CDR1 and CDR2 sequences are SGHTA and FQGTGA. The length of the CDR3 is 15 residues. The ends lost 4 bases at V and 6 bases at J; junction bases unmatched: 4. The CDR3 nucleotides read TGTGCCAGCAGCTCGGGACTAGCGGTCCCCGGGGAGCTGTTTTTT. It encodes CASSSGLAVPGELFF.

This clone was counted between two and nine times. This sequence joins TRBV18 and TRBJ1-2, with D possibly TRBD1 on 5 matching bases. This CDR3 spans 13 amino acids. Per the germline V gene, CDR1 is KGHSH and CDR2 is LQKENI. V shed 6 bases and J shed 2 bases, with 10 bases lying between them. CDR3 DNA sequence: TGTGCCAGCTCTCTTGACAGCAACTATGGCTACACCTTC. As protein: CASSLDSNYGYTF.

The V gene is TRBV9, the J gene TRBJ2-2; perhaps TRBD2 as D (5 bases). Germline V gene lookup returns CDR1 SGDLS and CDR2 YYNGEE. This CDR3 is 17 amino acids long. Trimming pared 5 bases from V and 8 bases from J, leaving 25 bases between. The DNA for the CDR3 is TGTGCCAGCAGTTCCGAAGGGAGACTCTTAGTAAGAGGGGAGCTGTTTTTT. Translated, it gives CASSSEGRLLVRGELFF.

The CDR3 loop is CASSRVSTGELFF. CDR3 nucleotide sequence: TGTGCCAGCAGCCGGGTCTCCACCGGGGAGCTGTTTTTT. V usage is TRBV5-4 and J usage is TRBJ2-2, with D uncertain. The V and J ends lost 4 bases and 4 bases respectively, with 8 bases between them. CDR1 is SGHNT, CDR2 YYREEE, per germline (reference sequence). The CDR3 consists of 13 residues.

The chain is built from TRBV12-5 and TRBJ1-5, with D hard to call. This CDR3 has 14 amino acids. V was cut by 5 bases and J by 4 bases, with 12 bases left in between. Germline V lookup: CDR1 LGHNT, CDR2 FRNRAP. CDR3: CASGPGSRNQPQHF. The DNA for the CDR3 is TGTGCTAGTGGTCCGGGGTCCCGGAATCAGCCCCAGCATTTT.

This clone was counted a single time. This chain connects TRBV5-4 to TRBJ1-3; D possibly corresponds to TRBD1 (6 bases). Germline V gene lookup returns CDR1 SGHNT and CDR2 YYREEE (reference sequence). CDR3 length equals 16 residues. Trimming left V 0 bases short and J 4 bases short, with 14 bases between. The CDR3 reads CASSLGTGLEGNTIYF. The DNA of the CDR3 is TGTGCCAGCAGCTTGGGAACAGGGTTAGAGGGAAACACCATATATTTT.

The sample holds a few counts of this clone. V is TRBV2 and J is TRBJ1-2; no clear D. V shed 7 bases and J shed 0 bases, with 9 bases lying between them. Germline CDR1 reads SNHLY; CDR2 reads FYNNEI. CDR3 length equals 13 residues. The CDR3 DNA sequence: TGTGCCAGCAATGACTCCCCTAACTATGGCTACACCTTC. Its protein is CASNDSPNYGYTF. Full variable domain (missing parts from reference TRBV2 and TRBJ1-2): EPEVTQTPSHQVTQMGQEVILRCVPISNHLYFYWYRQILGQKVEFLVSFYNNEISEKSEIFDDQFSVERPDGSNFTLKIRSTKLEDSAMYFCASNDSPNYGYTFGSGTRLTVV.

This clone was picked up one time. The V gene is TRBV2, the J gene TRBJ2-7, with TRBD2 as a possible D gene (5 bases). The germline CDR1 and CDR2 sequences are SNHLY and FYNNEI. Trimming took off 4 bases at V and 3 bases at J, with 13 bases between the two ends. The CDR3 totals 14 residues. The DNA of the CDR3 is TGTGCCAGCAGTGTTGTGACTACCTTCTACGAGCAGTACTTC. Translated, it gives CASSVVTTFYEQYF.

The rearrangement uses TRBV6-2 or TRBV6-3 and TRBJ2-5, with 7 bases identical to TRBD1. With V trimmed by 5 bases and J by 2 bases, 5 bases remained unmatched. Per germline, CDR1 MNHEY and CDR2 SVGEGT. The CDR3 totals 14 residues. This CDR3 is CASSRDRQQETQYF. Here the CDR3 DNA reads TGTGCCAGCAGTCGGGACAGACAGCAAGAGACCCAGTACTTC.

The CDR3 loop is CASYPGQGLGEQYF. CDR3 sequence (DNA): TGCGCCAGCTATCCGGGACAGGGGCTCGGCGAGCAGTACTTC. This chain connects TRBV5-1 to TRBJ2-7; 10 nucleotides line up with TRBD1. V trimming: 7 bases; J trimming: 6 bases; junction bases outside the gene matches: 10. Per germline, CDR1 SGHRS and CDR2 YFSETQ. The length of the CDR3 is 14 residues.

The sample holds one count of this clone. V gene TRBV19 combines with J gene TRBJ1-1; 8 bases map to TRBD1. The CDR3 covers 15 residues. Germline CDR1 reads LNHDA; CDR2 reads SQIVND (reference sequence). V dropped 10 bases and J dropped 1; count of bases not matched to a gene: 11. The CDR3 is CATLRGQVWNTEAFF. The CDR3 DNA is TGTGCCACTCTCAGGGGGCAAGTATGGAACACTGAAGCTTTCTTT. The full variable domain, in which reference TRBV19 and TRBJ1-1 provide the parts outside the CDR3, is DGGITQSPKYLFRKEGQNVTLSCEQNLNHDAMYWYRQDPGQGLRLIYYSQIVNDFQKGDIAEGYSVSREKKESFPLTVTSAQKNPTAFYLCATLRGQVWNTEAFFGQGTRLTVV.

DNA of the CDR3: TGTGCCAGCAGTTACTCGGCGGGAAACACTGAAGCTTTCTTT. It specifies CASSYSAGNTEAFF. The genes are TRBV6-2 or TRBV6-3 and TRBJ1-1; no firm D call. The CDR3 is 14 residues long. The germline V gene encodes CDR1 MNHEY and CDR2 SVGEGT. V lost 0 bases, J lost 2 bases, and 7 bases lay in between.

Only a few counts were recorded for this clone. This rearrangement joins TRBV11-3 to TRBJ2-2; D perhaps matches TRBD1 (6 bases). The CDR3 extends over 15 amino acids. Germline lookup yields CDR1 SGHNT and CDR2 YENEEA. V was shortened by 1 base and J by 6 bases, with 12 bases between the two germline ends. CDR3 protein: CASSLGFRGAGELFF. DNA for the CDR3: TGTGCCAGCAGCTTAGGATTCAGGGGAGCCGGGGAGCTGTTTTTT.